The clone carrying this T cell receptor (beta chain) was counted only a few times. Antigen: not known. The sample is drawn from a study of beta chain features in type 1 diabetes. V shed 6 bases, J shed 4 bases, and the junction held 9 bases outside the gene matches. The CDR3 is 17 amino acids. Germline CDR1 and CDR2: SGHNT and YYREEE (reference sequence). Study outcomes and limitations: A moderate, significant TCRB CDR3 shortening appeared in type 1 diabetes across four CD4+ subsets.

The authors reverse transcribed all of the isolated RNA, so sequencing captured expressed TCRB transcripts. This table comes from immunoSEQ multiplex PCR, and its TCRdb copy is limited to in-frame clones, with some not included. The table lists approximately 50,000 clones, under 45% of them singletons. Each of the sorted populations had a purity greater than 98%. Sequencing input: Tregs from blood. This receptor was obtained from a man in his thirties or forties with type 1 diabetes. This chain connects TRBV5-4 to TRBJ2-2, with TRBD2 matching over 13 bases. As DNA, the CDR3 is TGTGCCAGCACCCTACTAGCGGGAGGGCGAGGCACCGGGGAGCTGTTTTTT. Encoded protein: CASTLLAGGRGTGELFF.